This T cell receptor beta chain appears in the sequencing data of a study of cytomegalovirus exposure and HLA in healthy donors. On this clone itself: Its antigen is undetermined.

The study ran its PCR with 60 Vbeta and 13 Jbeta primers. Study processing details: There were around 78 million unique TCR beta chains by a later count, and approximately 10 million of them were shared. Generated by immunoSEQ multiplex PCR, the TCRdb table keeps only in-frame clones and is missing some. D and trimming were read from the DNA, whereas the V and J calls and clone size are those reported in that table. The data contain under 200,000 clones, approximately 71% of them seen just once; the ten biggest clones take up about 4.9%. Broader study findings: The study reported that TCR beta sequences accurately predicted HLA-A and HLA-B alleles in most subjects. A cluster of highly shared sequence variants was likely a sequencing artifact.

This TCR was sampled from a male donor in good health and CMV-seronegative. The sequencing sample was made of PBMCs.

As DNA, the CDR3 is TGCGCCAGCACTTCCGGAGGACAGGGGGCGAAGCGGGGCTACGAGCAGTACTTC. This encodes CASTSGGQGAKRGYEQYF. This chain joins TRBV5-1 and TRBJ2-7, with 11 bases identical to TRBD1. The junction had 17 bases not matched to a gene; V was cut back by 6 bases and J by 3 bases. Germline assignment: CDR1 SGHRS and CDR2 YFSETQ. There are 18 residues in the CDR3.